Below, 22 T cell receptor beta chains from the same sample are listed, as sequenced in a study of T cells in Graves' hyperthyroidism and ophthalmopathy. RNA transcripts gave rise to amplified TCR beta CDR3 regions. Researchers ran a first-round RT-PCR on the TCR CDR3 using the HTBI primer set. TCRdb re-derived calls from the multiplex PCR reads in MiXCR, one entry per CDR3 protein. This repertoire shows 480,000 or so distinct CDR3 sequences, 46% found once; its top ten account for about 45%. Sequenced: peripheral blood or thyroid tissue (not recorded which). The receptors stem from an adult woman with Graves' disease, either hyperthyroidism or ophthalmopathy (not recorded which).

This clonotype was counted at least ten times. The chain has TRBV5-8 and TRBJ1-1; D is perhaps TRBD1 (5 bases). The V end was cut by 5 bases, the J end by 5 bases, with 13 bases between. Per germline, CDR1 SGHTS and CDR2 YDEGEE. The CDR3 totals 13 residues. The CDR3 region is CASSSGRRTEAFF. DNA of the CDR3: TGTGCCAGCAGTTCGGGACGACGGACTGAAGCTTTCTTT.

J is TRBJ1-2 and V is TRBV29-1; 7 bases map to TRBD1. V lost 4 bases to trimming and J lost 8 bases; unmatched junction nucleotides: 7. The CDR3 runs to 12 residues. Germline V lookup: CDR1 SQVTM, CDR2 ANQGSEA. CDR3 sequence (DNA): TGCAGCGTTGGAGGGACAGCATCCGGCTACACCTTC. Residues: CSVGGTASGYTF. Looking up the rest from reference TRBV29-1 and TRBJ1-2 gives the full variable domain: SAVISQKPSRDICQRGTSLTIQCQVDSQVTMMFWYRQQPGQSLTLIATANQGSEATYESGFVIDKFPISRPNLTFSTLTVSNMSPEDSSIYLCSVGGTASGYTFGSGTRLTVV.

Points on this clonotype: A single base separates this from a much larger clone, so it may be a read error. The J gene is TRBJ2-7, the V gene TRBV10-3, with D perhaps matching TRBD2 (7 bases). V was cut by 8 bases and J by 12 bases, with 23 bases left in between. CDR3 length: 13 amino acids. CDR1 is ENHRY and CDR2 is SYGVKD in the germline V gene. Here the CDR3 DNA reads TGTGCCATCGGAGTAGGCAGGGGAGGGGATCGGTACTTC. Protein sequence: CAIGVGRGGDRYF.

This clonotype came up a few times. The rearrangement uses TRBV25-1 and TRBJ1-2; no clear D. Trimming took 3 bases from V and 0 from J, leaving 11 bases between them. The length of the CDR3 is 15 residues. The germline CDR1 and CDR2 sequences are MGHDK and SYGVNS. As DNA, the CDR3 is TGTGCCAGCAGTGATCCCGGACTTCCTAACTATGGCTACACCTTC. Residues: CASSDPGLPNYGYTF.

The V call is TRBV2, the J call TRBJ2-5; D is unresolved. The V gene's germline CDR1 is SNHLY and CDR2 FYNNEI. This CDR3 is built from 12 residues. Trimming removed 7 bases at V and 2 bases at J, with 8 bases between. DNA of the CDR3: TGTGCCAGCAAACTCGATCAAGAGACCCAGTACTTC. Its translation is CASKLDQETQYF.

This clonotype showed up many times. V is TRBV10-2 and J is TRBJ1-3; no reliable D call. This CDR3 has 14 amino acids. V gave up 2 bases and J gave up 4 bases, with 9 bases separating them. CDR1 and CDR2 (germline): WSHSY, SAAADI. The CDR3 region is CASSEPSTGNTIYF. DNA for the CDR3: TGCGCCAGCAGTGAGCCCAGCACCGGAAACACCATATATTTT.

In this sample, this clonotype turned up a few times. CDR3 bases: TGTGCCAGCAGCTTAAGGGATGGGGCCAACGTCCTGACTTTC. This encodes CASSLRDGANVLTF. V gene TRBV7-9 combines with J gene TRBJ2-6; D is unclear. The CDR3 is 14 residues long. The germline V and J ends were trimmed by 2 bases and 3 bases, with 5 bases remaining between them. Germline V gives CDR1 SEHNR, CDR2 FQNEAQ (reference sequence).

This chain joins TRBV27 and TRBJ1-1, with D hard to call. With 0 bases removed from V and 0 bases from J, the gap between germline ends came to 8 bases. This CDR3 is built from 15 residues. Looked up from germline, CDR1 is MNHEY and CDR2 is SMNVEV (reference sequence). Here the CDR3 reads CASSLSSNLNTEAFF. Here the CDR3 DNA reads TGTGCCAGCAGTTTATCGAGCAACCTGAACACTGAAGCTTTCTTT.

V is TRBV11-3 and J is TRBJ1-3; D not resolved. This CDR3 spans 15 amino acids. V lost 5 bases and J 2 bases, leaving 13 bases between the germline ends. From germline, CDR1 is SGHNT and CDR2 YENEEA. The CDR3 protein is CASSNSDRPGNTIYF. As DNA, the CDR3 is TGTGCCAGCAGCAACAGCGACCGCCCTGGAAACACCATATATTTT. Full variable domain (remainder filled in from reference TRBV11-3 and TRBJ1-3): EAGVVQSPRYKIIEKKQPVAFWCNPISGHNTLYWYLQNLGQGPELLIRYENEEAVDDSQLPKDRFSAERLKGVDSTLKIQPAELGDSAVYLCASSNSDRPGNTIYFGEGSWLTVV.

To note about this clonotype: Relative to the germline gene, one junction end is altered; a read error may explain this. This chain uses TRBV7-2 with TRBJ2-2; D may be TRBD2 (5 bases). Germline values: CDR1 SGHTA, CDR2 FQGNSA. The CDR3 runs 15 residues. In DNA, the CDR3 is TGCGCCAGCAGCTTGAGGACCGAGGGCGCCGGGGAGCTGTTTTTT. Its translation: CASSLRTEGAGELFF.

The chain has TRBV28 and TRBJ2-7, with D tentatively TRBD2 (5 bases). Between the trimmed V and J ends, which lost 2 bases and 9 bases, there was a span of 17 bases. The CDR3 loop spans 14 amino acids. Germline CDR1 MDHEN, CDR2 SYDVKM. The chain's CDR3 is CASSLPNLGSLQYF. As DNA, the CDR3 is TGTGCCAGCAGTTTACCGAATTTGGGGAGTCTGCAGTACTTC.

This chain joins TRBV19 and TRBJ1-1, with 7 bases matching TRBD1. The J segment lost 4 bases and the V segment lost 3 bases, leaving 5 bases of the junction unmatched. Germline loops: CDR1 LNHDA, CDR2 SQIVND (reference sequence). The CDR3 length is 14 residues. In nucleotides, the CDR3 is TGTGCCAGTAGTATTAATCCAGGGGGCACTGAAGCTTTCTTT. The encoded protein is CASSINPGGTEAFF.

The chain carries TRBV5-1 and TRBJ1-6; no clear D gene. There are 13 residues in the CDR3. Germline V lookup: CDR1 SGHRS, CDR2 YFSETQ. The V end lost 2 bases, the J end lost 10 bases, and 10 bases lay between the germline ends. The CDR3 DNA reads TGCGCCAGCAGCTTCGAGGGTGGCTCACCCCTCCACTTT. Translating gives CASSFEGGSPLHF.

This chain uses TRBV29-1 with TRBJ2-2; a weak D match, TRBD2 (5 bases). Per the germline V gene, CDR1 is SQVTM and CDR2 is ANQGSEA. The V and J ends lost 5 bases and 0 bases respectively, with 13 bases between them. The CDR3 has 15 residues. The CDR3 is CSVQAGPSNTGELFF. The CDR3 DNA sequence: TGCAGCGTTCAGGCGGGCCCATCGAACACCGGGGAGCTGTTTTTT.

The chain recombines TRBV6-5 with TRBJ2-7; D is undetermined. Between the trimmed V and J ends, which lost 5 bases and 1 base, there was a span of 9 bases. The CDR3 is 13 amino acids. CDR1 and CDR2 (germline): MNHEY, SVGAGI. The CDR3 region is CASSNSTSYEQYF. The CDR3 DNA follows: TGTGCCAGCAGTAACAGTACTTCCTACGAGCAGTACTTC.

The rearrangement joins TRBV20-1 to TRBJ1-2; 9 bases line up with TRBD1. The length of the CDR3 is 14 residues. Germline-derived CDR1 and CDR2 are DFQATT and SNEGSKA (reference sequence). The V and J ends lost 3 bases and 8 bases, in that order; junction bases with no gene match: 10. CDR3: CSARTTGQGGGYTF. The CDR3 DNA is TGCAGTGCTAGGACTACGGGACAGGGAGGGGGCTACACCTTC.

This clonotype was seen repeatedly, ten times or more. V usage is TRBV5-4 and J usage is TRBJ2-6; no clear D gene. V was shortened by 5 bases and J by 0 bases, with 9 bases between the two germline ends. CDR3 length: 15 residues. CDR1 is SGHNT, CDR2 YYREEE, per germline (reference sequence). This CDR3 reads CASSGPSSGANVLTF. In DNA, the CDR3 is TGTGCCAGCAGTGGTCCGAGCTCTGGGGCCAACGTCCTGACTTTC.

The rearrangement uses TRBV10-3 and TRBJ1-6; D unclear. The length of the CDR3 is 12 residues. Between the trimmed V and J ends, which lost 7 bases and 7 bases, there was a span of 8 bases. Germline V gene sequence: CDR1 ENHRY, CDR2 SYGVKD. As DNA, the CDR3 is TGTGCCATCACTCGAGGGAATTCACCCCTCCACTTT. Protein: CAITRGNSPLHF.

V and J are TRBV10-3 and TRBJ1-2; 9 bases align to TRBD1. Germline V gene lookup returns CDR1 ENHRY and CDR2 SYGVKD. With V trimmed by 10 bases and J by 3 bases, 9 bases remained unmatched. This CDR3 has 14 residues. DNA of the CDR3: TGTGCCAGCAGGCGACAGGGGGGCTACTATGGCTACACCTTC. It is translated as CASRRQGGYYGYTF.

The CDR3 sequence: CSATWESDYEQYF. Written as DNA, the CDR3 is TGCAGTGCTACTTGGGAGTCGGACTACGAGCAGTACTTC. J is TRBJ2-7 and V is TRBV20-1; D possibly corresponds to TRBD2 (5 bases). The V and J ends lost 4 bases and 3 bases respectively, with 13 bases between them. The CDR3 runs to 13 residues. Germline loops: CDR1 DFQATT, CDR2 SNEGSKA (reference sequence).

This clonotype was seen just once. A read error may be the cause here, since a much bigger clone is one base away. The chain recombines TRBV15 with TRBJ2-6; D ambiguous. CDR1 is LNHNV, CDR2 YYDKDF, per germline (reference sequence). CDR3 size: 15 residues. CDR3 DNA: TGTGCCACCGGCAGAGATAGCTCTGGGGCCAACGTCCTGACTTTC. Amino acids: CATGRDSSGANVLTF.

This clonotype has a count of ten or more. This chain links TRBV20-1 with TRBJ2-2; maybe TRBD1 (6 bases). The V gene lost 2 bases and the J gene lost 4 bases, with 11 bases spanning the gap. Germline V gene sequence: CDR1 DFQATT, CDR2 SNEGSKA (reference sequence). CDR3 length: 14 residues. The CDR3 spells CSARRTQGTGELFF. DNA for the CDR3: TGCAGTGCTAGAAGGACACAGGGCACCGGGGAGCTGTTTTTT.